What follows is one TCR beta chain and its context. This sample was included in a study of blood T cell repertoires in COVID-19. For the study at large: PBMCs, B-cell-depleted T cells, or T cells were the source of the cDNA or gDNA that made up the material.

This table comes from immunoSEQ multiplex PCR, and its TCRdb copy is limited to in-frame clones, with some not included. The data contain over 60,000 clones, approximately 84% of them singletons. The CDR3 contains 16 residues. The germline CDR1 and CDR2 sequences are ENHRY and SYGVKD. Trimming shortened V by 3 bases and J by 0 bases, and 11 bases separated the two germline ends. The chain joins TRBV10-3 to TRBJ2-2, with D possibly TRBD1 on 5 matching bases. The sequenced sample consisted of peripheral blood. The clonotype comes from a man between 65 and 85 years old with active or convalescent COVID-19. The DNA for the CDR3 is TGTGCCATCAGTGATTACGGACAAACGAACACCGGGGAGCTGTTTTTT. Protein: CAISDYGQTNTGELFF.